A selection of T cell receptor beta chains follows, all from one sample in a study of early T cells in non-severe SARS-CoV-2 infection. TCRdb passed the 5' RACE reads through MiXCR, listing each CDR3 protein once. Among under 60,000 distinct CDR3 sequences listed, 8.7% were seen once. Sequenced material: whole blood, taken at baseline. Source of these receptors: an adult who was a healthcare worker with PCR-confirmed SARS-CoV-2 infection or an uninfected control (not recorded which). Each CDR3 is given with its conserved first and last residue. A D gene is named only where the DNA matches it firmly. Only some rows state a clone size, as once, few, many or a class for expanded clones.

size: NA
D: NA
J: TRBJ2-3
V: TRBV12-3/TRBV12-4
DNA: TGTGCCAGCAGCAGGGACGAAAGCACAGATACGCAGTATTTT
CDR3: CASSRDESTDTQYF

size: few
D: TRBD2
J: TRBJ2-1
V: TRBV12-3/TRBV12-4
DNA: TGTGCCAGCACCCCGAGCCCTAGCGGGAGAGTAATAGGCTACAATGAGCAGTTCTTC
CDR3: CASTPSPSGRVIGYNEQFF

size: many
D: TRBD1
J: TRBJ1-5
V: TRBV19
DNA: TGTGCCAGTAGTGTTACAGGGGGCAAGCAGCCCCAGCATTTT
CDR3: CASSVTGGKQPQHF

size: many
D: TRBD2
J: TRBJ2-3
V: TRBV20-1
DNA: TGCAGTGCTGAGCGGGGGGGAAGCACAGATACGCAGTATTTT
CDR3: CSAERGGSTDTQYF

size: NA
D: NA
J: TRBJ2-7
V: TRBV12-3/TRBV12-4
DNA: TGTGCCAGCAGTTTAGACTCCTACGAGCAGTACTTC
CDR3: CASSLDSYEQYF

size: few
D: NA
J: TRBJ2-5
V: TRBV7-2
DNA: TGTGCCAGCAGCCCCTGGGCAGCCCCAGAGACCCAGTACTTC
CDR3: CASSPWAAPETQYF

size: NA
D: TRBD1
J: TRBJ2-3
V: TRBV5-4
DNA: TGTGCCAGCAGCTTGGACAGGGGGCGCCCAGATACGCAGTATTTT
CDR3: CASSLDRGRPDTQYF

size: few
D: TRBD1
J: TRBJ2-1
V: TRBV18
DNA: TGTGCCAGCTCACCACGGACGGGGACAGGGTGGGACAATGAGCAGTTCTTC
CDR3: CASSPRTGTGWDNEQFF

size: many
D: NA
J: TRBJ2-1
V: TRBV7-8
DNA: TGTGCCAGCAGCTTAGGGGTCGGCAATGAGCAGTTCTTC
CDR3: CASSLGVGNEQFF

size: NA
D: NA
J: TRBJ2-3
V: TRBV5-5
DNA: TGTGCCAGCAGCTTGGCCGTATGGGTTAGCACAGATACGCAGTATTTT
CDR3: CASSLAVWVSTDTQYF

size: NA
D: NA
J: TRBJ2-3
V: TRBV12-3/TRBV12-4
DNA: TGTGCCAGCAGCCAGTCCGATACGCAGTATTTT
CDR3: CASSQSDTQYF

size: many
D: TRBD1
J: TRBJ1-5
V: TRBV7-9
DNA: TGTGCCAGCAGCCTAGGACAGGGGGATCAGCCCCAGCATTTT
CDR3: CASSLGQGDQPQHF

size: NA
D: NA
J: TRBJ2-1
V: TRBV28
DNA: TGTGCCAGCAGCCCCCGGCGGGCTGTATGGAATGAGCAGTTCTTC
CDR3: CASSPRRAVWNEQFF

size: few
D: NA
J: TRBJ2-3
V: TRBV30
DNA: TGTGCCTGGAGTATGGGGCCAGATACGCAGTATTTT
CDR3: CAWSMGPDTQYF

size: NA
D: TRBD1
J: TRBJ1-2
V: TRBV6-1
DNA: TGTGCCAGCAGTGAAAGGCTTAGCGGGACAGGAAACTATGGCTACACCTTC
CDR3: CASSERLSGTGNYGYTF

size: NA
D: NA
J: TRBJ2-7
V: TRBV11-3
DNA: TGTGCCAGCACCCCGGGACGATCTAACCCCGAGCAGTACTTC
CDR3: CASTPGRSNPEQYF

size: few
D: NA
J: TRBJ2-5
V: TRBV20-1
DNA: TGCAGTGCTAGGACAGTCCAAGAGACCCAGTACTTC
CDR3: CSARTVQETQYF

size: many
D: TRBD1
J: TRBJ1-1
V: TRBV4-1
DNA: TGCGCCAGCAGCCCCCTCCTCCGGGACAGGGGTCATAGGGAAGCTTTCTTT
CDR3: CASSPLLRDRGHREAFF

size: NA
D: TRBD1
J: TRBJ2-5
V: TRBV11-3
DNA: TGTGCCAGCAGCGACAGGGACGTCGAGACCCAGTACTTC
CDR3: CASSDRDVETQYF

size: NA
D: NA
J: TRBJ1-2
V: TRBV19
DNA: TGTGCCAGTAGTCTCAATTCCTATGGCTACACCTTC
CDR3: CASSLNSYGYTF

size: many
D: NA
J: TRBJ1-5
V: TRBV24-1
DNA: TGTGCCACCAGTACAAACAGGGAGGTGGAGCCCCAGCATTTT
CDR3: CATSTNREVEPQHF

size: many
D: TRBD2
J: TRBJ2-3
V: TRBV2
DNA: TGTGCCAGCAGAAGAATCCCGGGACTAGCCGGGGGGGATACGCAGTATTTT
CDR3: CASRRIPGLAGGDTQYF

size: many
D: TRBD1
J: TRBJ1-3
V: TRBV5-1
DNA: TGCGCCAGCAGCGCCGGGACAGGGGCCTCTGGAAACACCATATATTTT
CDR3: CASSAGTGASGNTIYF

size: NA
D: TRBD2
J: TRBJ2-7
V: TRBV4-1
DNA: TGCGCCAGCAGCCGTGGACTAGCGGGAGGGGGTGAGCAGTACTTC
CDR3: CASSRGLAGGGEQYF

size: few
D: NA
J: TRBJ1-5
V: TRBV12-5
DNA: TGTGCTAGTGGTTTGGGGAGAGGGTCGGGCGATCAGCCCCAGCATTTT
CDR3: CASGLGRGSGDQPQHF

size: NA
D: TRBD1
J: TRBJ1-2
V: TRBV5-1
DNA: TGCACCAGCAGCTTGGATGCGACAGGGAGGTCGGGCACCTTC
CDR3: CTSSLDATGRSGTF

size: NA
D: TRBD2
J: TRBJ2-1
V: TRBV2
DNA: TGTGCCAGCAGTTCTAGCGGGAGCTCCTTTGATGAGCAGTTCTTC
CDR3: CASSSSGSSFDEQFF

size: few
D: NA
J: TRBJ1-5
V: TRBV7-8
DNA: TGTGCCAGCAGCGGCCCACAGGGTGTCAATCAGCCCCAGCATTTT
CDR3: CASSGPQGVNQPQHF

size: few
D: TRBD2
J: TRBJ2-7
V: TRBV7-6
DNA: TGTGCCAGCAGCGGGACTAGCGGGGGGTTTTACGAGCAGTACTTC
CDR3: CASSGTSGGFYEQYF

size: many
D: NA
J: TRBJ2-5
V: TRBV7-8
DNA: TGTGCCAGCAGCCTGGACAGGGAGGGCCAAGAGACCCAGTACTTC
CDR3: CASSLDREGQETQYF